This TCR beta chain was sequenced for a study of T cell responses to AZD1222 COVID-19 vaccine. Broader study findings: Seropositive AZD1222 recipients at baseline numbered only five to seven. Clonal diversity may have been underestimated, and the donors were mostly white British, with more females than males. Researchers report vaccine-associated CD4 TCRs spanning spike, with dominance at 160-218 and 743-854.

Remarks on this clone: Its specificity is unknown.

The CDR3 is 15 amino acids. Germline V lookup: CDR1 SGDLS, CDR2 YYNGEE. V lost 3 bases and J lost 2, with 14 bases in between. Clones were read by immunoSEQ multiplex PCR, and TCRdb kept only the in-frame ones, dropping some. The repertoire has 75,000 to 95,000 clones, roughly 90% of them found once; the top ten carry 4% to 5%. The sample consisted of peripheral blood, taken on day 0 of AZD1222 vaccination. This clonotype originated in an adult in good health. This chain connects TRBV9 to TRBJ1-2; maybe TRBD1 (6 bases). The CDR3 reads CASSGTDSGNYGYTF. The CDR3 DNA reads TGTGCCAGCAGCGGAACGGACAGCGGGAACTATGGCTACACCTTC.